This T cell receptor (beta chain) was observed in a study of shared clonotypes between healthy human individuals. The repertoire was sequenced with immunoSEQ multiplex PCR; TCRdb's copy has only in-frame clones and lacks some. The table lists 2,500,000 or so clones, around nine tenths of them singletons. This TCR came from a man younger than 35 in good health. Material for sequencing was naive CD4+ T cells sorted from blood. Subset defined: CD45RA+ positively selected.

The CDR3 bases are TGTGCCAGCAGCAAAGTCCGGCAAAAGTCTGGTTTCTTT. It is translated as CASSKVRQKSGFF. This chain connects TRBV21-1 to TRBJ1-1. TRBV21-1 is reported as a pseudogene. This CDR3 comprises 13 residues.